This T cell receptor (beta chain) was obtained from a study of blood T cell repertoires in COVID-19 (TCRdb year 2020). A note on the overall study: Samples from collaborators originated in the United States, Italy and Spain and spanned both the acute and convalescent phases of COVID-19. The repertoires were released in a freely available public database meant as a resource for research on the immune response to SARS-CoV-2. Where available, HLA class I and class II types were taken from metadata supplied by the sample provider and were not determined by assay-based typing. A de-identified subject ID, COVID-19 status, age in years and sex were almost always included in the sample metadata. The material from the prospective study consisted of cDNA or gDNA derived from T cells, B-cell-depleted T cells, or PBMCs. Samples were obtained from the ongoing ImmuneRACE study (first 160 participants) and from 1,254 subjects provided by 6 global collaborators. The dataset comprised deeply sampled blood TCRbeta repertoires from subjects exposed to, actively infected with, or recovered from COVID-19. The study at large found these results: The amount of clinical and demographic metadata varied by source and participant and was provided uncurated.

TCRbeta CDR3 regions were amplified from genomic DNA using the immunoSEQ Assay, a bias-controlled multiplex PCR. The original pipeline was this. The number of nucleated cells in each sample was estimated from the amplification of reference gene primers within the assay. To quantify the absolute abundance of each unique TCRbeta CDR3 rearrangement, sequence reads were collapsed and filtered. For each sample, productive Simpson clonality was calculated by taking the square root of Simpson's diversity index across productive rearrangements. In its TCRdb copy, this immuneACCESS table keeps in-frame sequences only and misses some clones. Where compared with another copy, unresolved V genes explain less than half of these, and the others have no known cause. V, J and clone size are those of that table, while D and trimming were read from the DNA. Present in this sample are tens of thousands of clones, approximately 90% of which were seen just once. Less than 45% of the sample belongs to the ten largest clones.

With regard to this clone: Its antigen target is currently unknown. No much larger clone is present one base from it, and per-base qualities are unavailable.

V drops 4 bases and J drops 5 bases, leaving 11 bases in between. According to the germline V gene, CDR1 reads MGHRA and CDR2 reads YSYEKL. The CDR3 holds 13 amino acids from the cysteine to the phenylalanine. CDR3 DNA only is kept here, 39 bases in frame from base 1. Each collaborating institution followed its own protocols to collect whole blood in K2EDTA tubes. For TCRbeta analysis, collaborators shipped samples as frozen whole blood, isolated PBMCs, or DNA extracted from either of those sample types. The clonotype comes from a man aged 55-75 years with active or convalescent COVID-19. Sequencing used peripheral blood. The rearrangement combines TRBV4-1 with TRBJ2-5; the D gene is perhaps TRBD2, from 5 matching bases. The CDR3 loop reads CASSRLAAETQYF. DNA sequence: TGCGCCAGCAGCCGCCTAGCAGCCGAGACCCAGTACTTC.